One sample yielded the 12 T cell receptor beta chains listed below, sequenced in a study of cytomegalovirus exposure and HLA in healthy donors. PCR primers comprised 60 Vbeta and 13 Jbeta primers. The repertoire was sequenced with immunoSEQ multiplex PCR; TCRdb's copy has only in-frame clones and lacks some. The sample includes 150,000 or so clones, more than 65% of them seen just once. The sample taken for sequencing was PBMCs. The receptor set was obtained from a man aged 18 to 30 in good health and CMV-seropositive.

The chain combines TRBV7-8 with TRBJ2-1; maybe TRBD2 (5 bases). V was cut by 1 base and J by 7 bases, with 14 bases left in between. Germline CDR1 and CDR2: SGHVS and FQNEAQ. CDR3 size: 15 residues. DNA of the CDR3: TGTGCCAGCAGCTTAGGTTCTTTAGGCGGGAATGAGCAGTTCTTC. This encodes CASSLGSLGGNEQFF.

The chain joins TRBV28 to TRBJ2-3, with TRBD1 identical over 8 bases. Per the germline V gene, CDR1 is MDHEN and CDR2 is SYDVKM. CDR3 size: 14 residues. The V segment lost 3 bases and the J segment 5 bases; nucleotides outside the gene matches: 4. The DNA of the CDR3 is TGTGCCAGCAGTTTCCTGACAGGGGTAGATACGCAGTATTTT. The encoded protein is CASSFLTGVDTQYF. Full variable domain (rest looked up from reference TRBV28 and TRBJ2-3): DVKVTQSSRYLVKRTGEKVFLECVQDMDHENMFWYRQDPGLGLRLIYFSYDVKMKEKGDIPEGYSVSREKKERFSLILESASTNQTSMYLCASSFLTGVDTQYFGPGTRLTVL.

This sequence joins TRBV6-1 and TRBJ2-5; 10 bases line up with TRBD2. The CDR3 runs 15 residues. With V trimmed by 7 bases and J by 2 bases, 7 bases remained unmatched. Germline V gene data show CDR1 as MNHNS and CDR2 as SASEGT. The CDR3 coding sequence is TGTGCCAGCACCGCAGCGGGAGGGCAGCAAGAGACCCAGTACTTC. Its protein product is CASTAAGGQQETQYF.

The table lists this clone with a few counts. The chain uses TRBV23-1 and TRBJ2-3; 11 bases match TRBD2. TRBV23-1 is an ORF, and what it does is uncertain. The CDR3 sequence is 20 residues long. V was clipped by 7 bases and J by 5 bases; unmatched bases: 23. The CDR3 sequence is CASTPASVAGGSDPQDTQYF. The CDR3 bases are TGCGCCAGCACCCCCGCTTCGGTAGCGGGAGGGTCAGACCCCCAAGATACGCAGTATTTT.

J is TRBJ1-1 and V is TRBV29-1; D gene unclear. CDR1 SQVTM and CDR2 ANQGSEA come from the germline V gene. V was shortened by 8 bases and J by 5 bases, with 12 bases between the two germline ends. The CDR3 is 11 residues long. CDR3: CSLRERTEAFF. The CDR3 coding sequence is TGCAGCCTCCGCGAGAGAACTGAAGCTTTCTTT. The whole variable domain, remainder taken from reference TRBV29-1 and TRBJ1-1, is SAVISQKPSRDICQRGTSLTIQCQVDSQVTMMFWYRQQPGQSLTLIATANQGSEATYESGFVIDKFPISRPNLTFSTLTVSNMSPEDSSIYLCSLRERTEAFFGQGTRLTVV.

This sequence joins TRBV25-1 and TRBJ1-4; D may be TRBD1 (5 bases). With 10 bases removed from V and 0 bases from J, the gap between germline ends came to 9 bases. Germline lookup yields CDR1 MGHDK and CDR2 SYGVNS. The CDR3 contains 13 residues. The CDR3 sequence is CATSGTTNEKLFF. Here the CDR3 DNA reads TGTGCCACCTCAGGGACAACTAATGAAAAACTGTTTTTT.

In its sample, this clone was seen a few times. The conserved closing phenylalanine or tryptophan is absent in this CDR3, likely reflecting a read error. The V and J genes are TRBV2 and TRBJ1-6; 8 bases are shared with TRBD1. The CDR3 runs to 14 residues. The V and J ends lost 8 bases and 10 bases, in that order; junction bases with no gene match: 10. Looked up from germline, CDR1 is SNHLY and CDR2 is FYNNEI. The CDR3 nucleotides read TGTGCCAGCGGGTTAGGACAGGGAGACTCACCCCTCCACCTT. This translates into CASGLGQGDSPLHL.

The CDR3 region has the DNA TGCGCCAGCAGCTTGGGCGGGGGCCCCCCAGAGACCCAGTACTTC. Translation: CASSLGGGPPETQYF. The chain links TRBV5-1 to TRBJ2-5; weak D call: TRBD2 (7 bases). The CDR3 has 15 residues. V lost 0 bases to trimming and J lost 4 bases, with 13 bases between them. Germline V gene sequence: CDR1 SGHRS, CDR2 YFSETQ.

This clone came up a few times. The chain combines TRBV4-1 with TRBJ2-2; 9 nucleotides align to TRBD1. Germline V lookup: CDR1 MGHRA, CDR2 YSYEKL. This CDR3 has 19 residues. Trimming removed 2 bases from V and 6 bases from J; junction bases left unmatched: 16. CDR3 residues: CASSQPTGLGQGPPGELFF. The DNA of the CDR3 is TGCGCCAGCAGCCAACCGACAGGATTGGGACAGGGACCCCCCGGGGAGCTGTTTTTT.

The CDR3 DNA reads TGTGCCAGCAGCTTACCCGGGACAGTTACCGAGCAGTACTTC. Protein product: CASSLPGTVTEQYF. The chain couples TRBV7-9 to TRBJ2-7; the match to TRBD1 covers 7 bases. With V trimmed by 2 bases and J by 6 bases, 7 bases remained unmatched. Germline CDR1 and CDR2: SEHNR and FQNEAQ (reference sequence). The CDR3 spans 14 residues.

The chain employs TRBV11-2 and TRBJ1-2, with 10 bases identical to TRBD1. The J segment lost 5 bases and the V segment lost 3 bases, leaving 6 bases of the junction unmatched. This CDR3 spans 15 amino acids. Germline CDR1 SGHAT, CDR2 FQNNGV. CDR3 sequence (DNA): TGTGCCAGCAGCTTTCTCCGGGACAGGGGATATGGCTACACCTTC. Protein product: CASSFLRDRGYGYTF.

The chain's CDR3 is CASRKRLVGAPDTQYF. CDR3 in DNA: TGTGCCAGCAGGAAGAGACTAGTCGGGGCCCCAGATACGCAGTATTTT. The V gene is TRBV7-3, the J gene TRBJ2-3; possible D gene TRBD2, 6 bases. The ends were cut back, 6 bases at V and 4 bases at J, with 20 bases in the middle. CDR1 is SGHTA and CDR2 is FQGTGA in the germline V gene. This CDR3 region has 16 residues.